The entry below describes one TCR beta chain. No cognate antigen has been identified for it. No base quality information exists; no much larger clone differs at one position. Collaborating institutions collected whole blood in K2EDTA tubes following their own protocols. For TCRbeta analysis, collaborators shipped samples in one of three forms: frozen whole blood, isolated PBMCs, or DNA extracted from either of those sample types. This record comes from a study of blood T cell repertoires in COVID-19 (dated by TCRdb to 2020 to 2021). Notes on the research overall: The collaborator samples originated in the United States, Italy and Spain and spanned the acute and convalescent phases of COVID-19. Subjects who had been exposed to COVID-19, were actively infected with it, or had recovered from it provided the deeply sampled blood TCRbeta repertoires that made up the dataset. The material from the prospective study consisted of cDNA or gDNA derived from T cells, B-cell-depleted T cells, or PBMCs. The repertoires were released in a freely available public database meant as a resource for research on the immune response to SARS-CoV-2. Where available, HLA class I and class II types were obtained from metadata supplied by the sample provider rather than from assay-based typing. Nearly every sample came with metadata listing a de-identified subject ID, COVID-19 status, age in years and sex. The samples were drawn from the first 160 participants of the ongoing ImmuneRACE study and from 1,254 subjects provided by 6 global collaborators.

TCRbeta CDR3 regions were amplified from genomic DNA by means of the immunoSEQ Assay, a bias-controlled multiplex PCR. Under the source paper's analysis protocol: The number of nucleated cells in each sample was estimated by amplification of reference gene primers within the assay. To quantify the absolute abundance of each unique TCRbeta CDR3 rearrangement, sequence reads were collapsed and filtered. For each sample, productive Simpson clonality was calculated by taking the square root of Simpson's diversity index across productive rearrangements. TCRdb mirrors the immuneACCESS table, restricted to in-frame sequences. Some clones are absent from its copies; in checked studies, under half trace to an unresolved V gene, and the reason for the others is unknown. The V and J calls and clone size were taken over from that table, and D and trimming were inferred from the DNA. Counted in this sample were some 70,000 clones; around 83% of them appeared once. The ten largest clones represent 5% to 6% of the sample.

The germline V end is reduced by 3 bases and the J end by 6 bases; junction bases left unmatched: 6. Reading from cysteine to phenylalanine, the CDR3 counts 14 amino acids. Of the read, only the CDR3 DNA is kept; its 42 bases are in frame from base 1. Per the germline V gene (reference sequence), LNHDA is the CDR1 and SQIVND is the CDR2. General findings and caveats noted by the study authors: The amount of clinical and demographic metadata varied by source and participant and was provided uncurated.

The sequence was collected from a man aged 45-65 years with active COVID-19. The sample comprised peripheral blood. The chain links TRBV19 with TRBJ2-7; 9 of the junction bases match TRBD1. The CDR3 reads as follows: CASSMRGTGREQYF. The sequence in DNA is TGTGCCAGTAGTATGAGGGGGACAGGGCGCGAGCAGTACTTC. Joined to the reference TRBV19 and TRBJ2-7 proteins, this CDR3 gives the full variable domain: DGGITQSPKYLFRKEGQNVTLSCEQNLNHDAMYWYRQDPGQGLRLIYYSQIVNDFQKGDIAEGYSVSREKKESFPLTVTSAQKNPTAFYLCASSMRGTGREQYFGPGTRLTVT.